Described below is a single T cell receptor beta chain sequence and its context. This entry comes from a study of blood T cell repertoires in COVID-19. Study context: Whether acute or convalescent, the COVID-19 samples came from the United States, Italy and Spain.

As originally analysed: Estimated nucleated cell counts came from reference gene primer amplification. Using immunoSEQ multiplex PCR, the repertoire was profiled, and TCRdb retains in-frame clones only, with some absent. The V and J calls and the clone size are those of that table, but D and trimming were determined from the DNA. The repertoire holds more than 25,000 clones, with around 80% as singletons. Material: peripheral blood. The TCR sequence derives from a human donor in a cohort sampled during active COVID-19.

This CDR3 is CAISPGQGTTNEKLFF. CDR3 nucleotide sequence: TGTGCCATCAGTCCAGGGCAGGGGACAACTAATGAAAAACTGTTTTTT. The V and J genes are TRBV10-3 and TRBJ1-4; D is possibly TRBD1 (6 bases). In germline, CDR1 is ENHRY, CDR2 SYGVKD. Between the trimmed V and J ends, which lost 5 bases and 0 bases, there was a span of 13 bases. The CDR3 runs 16 residues.